These 20 T cell receptor beta chains were sequenced from one sample in a study of T cell responses to AZD1222 COVID-19 vaccine. Profiling relied on immunoSEQ multiplex PCR, and the TCRdb table lists in-frame clones only, not all of them. The table includes roughly 80,000 clones, 82% detected once. The material was peripheral blood, obtained on day 0 of AZD1222 vaccination. These receptors were taken from an adult in good health.

The J gene is TRBJ1-1, the V gene TRBV4-3, with 7 bases identical to TRBD1. Germline loops: CDR1 LGHNA, CDR2 YSLEER. J was trimmed by 5 bases and V by 0 bases; bases with no gene match: 9. This CDR3 contains 16 residues. CDR3 sequence (DNA): TGCGCCAGCAGCCAAGAATCCGGACAGGACTGGACTGAAGCTTTCTTT. It codes for CASSQESGQDWTEAFF.

The chain links TRBV7-6 to TRBJ1-2, with a possible D match to TRBD1 (6 bases). The CDR3 spans 18 residues. The germline gives CDR1 SGHVS, CDR2 FNYEAQ. V was cut by 5 bases and J by 4 bases, with 26 bases left in between. The CDR3 protein is CASSPTGLLGKGIYGYTF. The CDR3 DNA sequence: TGTGCCAGCAGCCCAACAGGGTTACTTGGTAAGGGGATCTATGGCTACACCTTC.

Written as DNA, the CDR3 is TGCGCCAGCAGCCAAGATTTGGGCAGATTGAACTATGGCTACACCTTC. Protein: CASSQDLGRLNYGYTF. This chain connects TRBV4-1 to TRBJ1-2; D unresolved. The CDR3 extends over 16 amino acids. Germline CDR1 reads MGHRA; CDR2 reads YSYEKL. V was pared by 0 bases and J by 2 bases, with 13 bases between.

The rearrangement uses TRBV6-1 and TRBJ1-3, with D unresolved. V was shortened by 3 bases and J by 0 bases, with 6 bases between the two germline ends. CDR3 length: 14 residues. Germline V gene sequence: CDR1 MNHNS, CDR2 SASEGT. CDR3 residues: CASSDGYSGNTIYF. CDR3 nucleotide sequence: TGTGCCAGCAGTGACGGGTACTCTGGAAACACCATATATTTT.

This clone was counted a single time. V and J are TRBV5-1 and TRBJ2-2, with 9 bases lining up with TRBD1. The germline gives CDR1 SGHRS, CDR2 YFSETQ. The CDR3 spans 16 residues. With V trimmed by 3 bases and J by 6 bases, 9 bases remained unmatched. The CDR3, as DNA: TGCGCCAGCAGCTCGGCGGACAGGGGAAGCGCCGGGGAGCTGTTTTTT. The encoded protein is CASSSADRGSAGELFF.

With regard to this clone: One end of the junction fails to match germline, which may point to a read error. Other nucleotide sequences in the sample specify the same CDR3. The gene calls are TRBV9 and TRBJ2-2, with TRBD2 identical over 9 bases. The CDR3 extends over 16 amino acids. Germline loops: CDR1 SGDLS, CDR2 YYNGEE. CDR3 region: CASSVASSGNTGELFF. In nucleotides, the CDR3 is TGTGCCAGCAGCGTAGCGTCTAGCGGGAACACCGGGGAGTTGTTTTTT.

This clone came up a few times. The chain recombines TRBV3-1 (or the pseudogene TRBV3-2) with TRBJ1-1; D might be TRBD1 (5 bases). Germline V lookup: CDR1 LGHDT, CDR2 YNNKEL (reference sequence). V was clipped by 3 bases and J by 0 bases, with 8 bases between them. The CDR3 contains 14 residues. The CDR3 DNA sequence: TGTGCCAGCAGCCAGGACACTCTGAACACTGAAGCTTTCTTT. Protein sequence: CASSQDTLNTEAFF.

DNA of the CDR3: TGCGCCAGCAGCCAAGATTGGGGGACAGGCAATGAGCAGTTCTTC. It codes for CASSQDWGTGNEQFF. The V call is TRBV4-3, the J call TRBJ2-1, with TRBD1 matching 8 bases. Germline CDR1 LGHNA, CDR2 YSLEER. The ends lost 0 bases at V and 6 bases at J; junction bases unmatched: 4. This CDR3 region has 15 residues.

The rearrangement joins TRBV24-1 to TRBJ2-1, with D possibly TRBD1 on 6 matching bases. Trimming shortened V by 3 bases and J by 7 bases, and 18 bases separated the two germline ends. CDR3 length: 16 residues. Germline lookup yields CDR1 KGHDR and CDR2 SFDVKD. The CDR3 DNA is TGTGCCACCAGTGATGCGACAGGAGCCCAGGGGAATGAGCAGTTCTTC. Its protein product is CATSDATGAQGNEQFF.

J is TRBJ2-3 and V is TRBV29-1; D perhaps matches TRBD1 (6 bases). V gave up 6 bases and J gave up 2 bases, with 9 bases separating them. From germline, CDR1 is SQVTM and CDR2 ANQGSEA. The CDR3 is 12 residues long. As DNA, the CDR3 is TGCAGCGTGGGACACCACACAGATACGCAGTATTTT. Translating gives CSVGHHTDTQYF.

The chain links TRBV5-1 to TRBJ1-1, with unresolved D. Trimming removed 1 base from V and 7 bases from J, with 11 bases in between. CDR3 length: 13 residues. Germline V gene sequence: CDR1 SGHRS, CDR2 YFSETQ. As DNA, the CDR3 is TGCGCCAGCAGCTTGTCCGCAGGTGGTGAAGCTTTCTTT. Protein product: CASSLSAGGEAFF.

This chain joins TRBV11-2 and TRBJ2-7; the match to TRBD1 covers 8 bases. The V segment lost 0 bases and the J segment 5 bases; nucleotides outside the gene matches: 3. This CDR3 is 14 amino acids long. Germline V gene lookup returns CDR1 SGHAT and CDR2 FQNNGV. CDR3 residues: CASSLDRTGNEQYF. The CDR3 bases are TGTGCCAGCAGCTTAGATAGGACAGGGAACGAGCAGTACTTC.

This sequence joins TRBV7-2 and TRBJ1-6, with unresolved D. CDR3 size: 16 residues. V was shortened by 0 bases and J by 3 bases, with 9 bases between the two germline ends. Germline CDR1 is SGHTA and CDR2 is FQGNSA. The DNA of the CDR3 is TGTGCCAGCAGCTTAGCCGCACTGAACTATAATTCACCCCTCCACTTT. Translation: CASSLAALNYNSPLHF.

This chain links TRBV27 with TRBJ2-3, with TRBD2 identical over 14 bases. The trim removed 3 bases at V and 1 base at J, leaving 3 bases unmatched. CDR1 MNHEY and CDR2 SMNVEV come from the germline V gene (reference sequence). This CDR3 contains 17 residues. The CDR3 DNA follows: TGTGCCAGCAGTTTTTCGGGACTAGCGGGGGGCACAGATACGCAGTATTTT. It translates to CASSFSGLAGGTDTQYF.

This clone was counted only a few times. This chain's CDR3 is CASSPRSGGLTGELFF. The CDR3 DNA is TGTGCCAGCTCACCACGATCTGGCGGCCTTACCGGGGAGCTGTTTTTT. This sequence joins TRBV18 and TRBJ2-2; no clear D gene. The V end was cut by 1 base, the J end by 5 bases, with 14 bases between. Germline assignment: CDR1 KGHSH and CDR2 LQKENI. The CDR3 runs to 16 residues.

This clone was observed a single time. The chain combines TRBV9 with TRBJ1-1; no clear D gene. There are 16 residues in the CDR3. Per germline, CDR1 SGDLS and CDR2 YYNGEE. With 6 bases removed from V and 0 bases from J, the gap between germline ends came to 18 bases. The CDR3 sequence: CASTPLVDILNTEAFF. The CDR3 DNA reads TGTGCCAGCACCCCGCTCGTCGACATTCTGAACACTGAAGCTTTCTTT.

The chain recombines TRBV2 with TRBJ1-5; D not resolved. The CDR3 spans 15 residues. From germline, CDR1 is SNHLY and CDR2 FYNNEI. The V end lost 0 bases, the J end lost 3 bases, and 9 bases lay between the germline ends. The CDR3 bases are TGTGCCAGCAGTGAAGCGTTGGGTTTCAATCAGCCCCAGCATTTT. Protein product: CASSEALGFNQPQHF.

The chain couples TRBV6-5 to TRBJ1-6; D is ambiguous. The V gene lost 8 bases and the J gene lost 7 bases, with 18 bases spanning the gap. In germline, CDR1 is MNHEY, CDR2 SVGAGI. The CDR3 is made up of 15 amino acids. The CDR3 nucleotides read TGTGCCAGCGATAGGAGCTCCTTGGGGAATTCACCCCTCCACTTT. Its translation: CASDRSSLGNSPLHF.

The rearrangement joins TRBV4-3 to TRBJ2-7; D possibly corresponds to TRBD1 (5 bases). The CDR3 runs to 15 residues. V was cut by 0 bases and J by 3 bases, with 12 bases left in between. Germline-derived CDR1 and CDR2 are LGHNA and YSLEER. CDR3 sequence reads: CASSQDLRGRYEQYF. CDR3 bases: TGCGCCAGCAGCCAAGATCTAAGGGGCCGCTACGAGCAGTACTTC.

This chain joins TRBV25-1 and TRBJ2-3, with TRBD1 identical over 9 bases. Germline V gives CDR1 MGHDK, CDR2 SYGVNS. CDR3 size: 16 residues. The V gene end was trimmed by 4 bases and the J gene end by 3 bases; junction bases not matched to a gene: 8. CDR3 region: CASSGNRGRGTDTQYF. CDR3 nucleotide sequence: TGTGCCAGCAGTGGCAACAGGGGGCGTGGGACAGATACGCAGTATTTT.